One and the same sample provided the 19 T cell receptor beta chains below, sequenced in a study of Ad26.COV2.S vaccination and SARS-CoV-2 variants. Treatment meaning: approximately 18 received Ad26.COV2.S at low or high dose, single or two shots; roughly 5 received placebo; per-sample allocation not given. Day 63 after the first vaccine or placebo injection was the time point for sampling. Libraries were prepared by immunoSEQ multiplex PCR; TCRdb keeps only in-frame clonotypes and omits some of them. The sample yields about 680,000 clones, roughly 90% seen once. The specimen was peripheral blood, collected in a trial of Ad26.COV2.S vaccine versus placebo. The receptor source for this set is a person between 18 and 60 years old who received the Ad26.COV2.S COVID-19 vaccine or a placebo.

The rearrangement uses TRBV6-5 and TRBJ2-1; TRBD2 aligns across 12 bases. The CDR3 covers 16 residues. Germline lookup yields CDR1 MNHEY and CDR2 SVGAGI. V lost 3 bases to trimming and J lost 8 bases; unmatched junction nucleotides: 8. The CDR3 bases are TGTGCCAGCAGTTATACCCTAGCGGGAGGGCCTGATGAGCAGTTCTTC. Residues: CASSYTLAGGPDEQFF.

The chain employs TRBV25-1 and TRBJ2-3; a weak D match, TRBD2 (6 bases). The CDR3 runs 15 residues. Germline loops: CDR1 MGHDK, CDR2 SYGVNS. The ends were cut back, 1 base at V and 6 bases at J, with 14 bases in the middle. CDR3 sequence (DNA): TGTGCCAGCAGTGAATTAGGCGGGGCGCGGGATACGCAGTATTTT. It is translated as CASSELGGARDTQYF.

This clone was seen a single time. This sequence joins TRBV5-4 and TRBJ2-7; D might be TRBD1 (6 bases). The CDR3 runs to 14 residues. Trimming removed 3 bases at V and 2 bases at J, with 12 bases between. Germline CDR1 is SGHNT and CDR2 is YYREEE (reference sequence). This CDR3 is CASSSGVSPYEQYF. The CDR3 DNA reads TGTGCCAGCAGCTCAGGGGTATCCCCCTACGAGCAGTACTTC.

The CDR3 DNA sequence: TGTGCCAGCAGTGAAGTACCAGGGAGCTACGAGCAGTACTTC. This sequence encodes CASSEVPGSYEQYF. The chain links TRBV6-1 to TRBJ2-7, with D perhaps given as TRBD1 or TRBD2 (5 bases each). V was clipped by 1 base and J by 3 bases, with 10 bases between them. This CDR3 is 14 amino acids long. The germline CDR1 and CDR2 sequences are MNHNS and SASEGT.

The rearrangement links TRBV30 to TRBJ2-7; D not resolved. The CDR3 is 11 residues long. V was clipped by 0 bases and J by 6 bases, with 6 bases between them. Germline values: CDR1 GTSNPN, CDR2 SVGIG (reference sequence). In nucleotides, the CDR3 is TGTGCCTGGAGTGTTACGCTCGAGCAGTACTTC. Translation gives CAWSVTLEQYF.

This CDR3 reads CASSLGLLTNTGELFF. The CDR3 nucleotides read TGTGCCAGCAGCTTGGGACTCCTTACCAACACCGGGGAGCTGTTTTTT. The chain combines TRBV7-6 with TRBJ2-2, with D maybe TRBD2 (6 bases). The germline gives CDR1 SGHVS, CDR2 FNYEAQ. This CDR3 comprises 16 residues. V was pared by 3 bases and J by 2 bases, with 13 bases between.

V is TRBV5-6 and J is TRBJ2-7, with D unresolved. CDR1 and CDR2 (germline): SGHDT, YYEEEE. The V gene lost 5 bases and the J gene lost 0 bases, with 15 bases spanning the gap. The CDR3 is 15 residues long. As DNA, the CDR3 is TGTGCCAGCAGACAGAGGAGTGGCTTCTCCTACGAGCAGTACTTC. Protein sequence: CASRQRSGFSYEQYF.

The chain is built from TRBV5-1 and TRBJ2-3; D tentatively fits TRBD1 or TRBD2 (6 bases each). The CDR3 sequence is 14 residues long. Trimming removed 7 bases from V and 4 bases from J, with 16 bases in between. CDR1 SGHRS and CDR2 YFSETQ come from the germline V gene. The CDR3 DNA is TGCGCCAGCCGGGGGCTAGCGAGGGCAGATACGCAGTATTTT. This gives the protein CASRGLARADTQYF.

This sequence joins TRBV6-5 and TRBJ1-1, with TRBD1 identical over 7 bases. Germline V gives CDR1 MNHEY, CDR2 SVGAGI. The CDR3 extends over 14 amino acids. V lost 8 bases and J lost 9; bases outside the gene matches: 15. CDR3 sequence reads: CASLETGRETKAFF. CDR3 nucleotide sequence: TGTGCCAGCTTGGAGACAGGGAGAGAAACAAAAGCTTTCTTT.

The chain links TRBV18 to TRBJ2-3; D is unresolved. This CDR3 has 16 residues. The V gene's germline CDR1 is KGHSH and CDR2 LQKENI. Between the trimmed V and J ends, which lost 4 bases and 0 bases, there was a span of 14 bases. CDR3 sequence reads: CASSLSHAVSTDTQYF. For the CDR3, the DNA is TGTGCCAGCTCACTCTCCCACGCGGTTAGCACAGATACGCAGTATTTT.

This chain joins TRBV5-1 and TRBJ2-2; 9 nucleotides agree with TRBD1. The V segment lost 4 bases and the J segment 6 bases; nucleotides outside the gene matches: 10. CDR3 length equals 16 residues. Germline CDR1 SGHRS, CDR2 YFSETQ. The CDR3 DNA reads TGCGCCAGCAGCGATCCCGGGACAGGGAAAGCCGGGGAGCTGTTTTTT. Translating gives CASSDPGTGKAGELFF.

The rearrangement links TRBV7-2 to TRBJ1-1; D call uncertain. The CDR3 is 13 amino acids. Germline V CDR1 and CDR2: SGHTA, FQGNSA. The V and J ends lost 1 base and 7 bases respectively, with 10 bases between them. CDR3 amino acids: CASSLVLLSEAFF. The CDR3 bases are TGTGCCAGCAGCTTAGTGCTGTTAAGTGAAGCTTTCTTT. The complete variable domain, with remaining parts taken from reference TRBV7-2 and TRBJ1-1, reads GAGVSQSPSNKVTEKGKDVELRCDPISGHTALYWYRQSLGQGLEFLIYFQGNSAPDKSGLPSDRFSAERTGGSVSTLTIQRTQQEDSAVYLCASSLVLLSEAFFGQGTRLTVV.

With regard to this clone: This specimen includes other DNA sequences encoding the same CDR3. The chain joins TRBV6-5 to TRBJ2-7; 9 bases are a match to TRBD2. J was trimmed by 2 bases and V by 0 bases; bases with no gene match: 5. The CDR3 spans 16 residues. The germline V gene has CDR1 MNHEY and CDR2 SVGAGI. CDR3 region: CASSYSAGGGPYEQYF. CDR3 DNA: TGTGCCAGCAGTTACTCAGCGGGGGGAGGGCCCTACGAGCAGTACTTC.

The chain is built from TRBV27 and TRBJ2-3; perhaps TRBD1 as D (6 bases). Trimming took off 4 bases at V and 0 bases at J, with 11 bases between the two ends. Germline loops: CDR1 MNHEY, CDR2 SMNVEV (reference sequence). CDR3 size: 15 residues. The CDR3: CASSYRAPSTDTQYF. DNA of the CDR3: TGTGCCAGCAGTTACAGGGCCCCTAGCACAGATACGCAGTATTTT.

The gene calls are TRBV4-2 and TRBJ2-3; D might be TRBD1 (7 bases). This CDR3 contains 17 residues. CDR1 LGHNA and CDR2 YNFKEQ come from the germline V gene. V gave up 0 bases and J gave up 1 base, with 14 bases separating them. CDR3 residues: CASSQERGRDRTDTQYF. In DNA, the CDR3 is TGTGCCAGCAGCCAAGAGAGGGGGCGGGATCGCACAGATACGCAGTATTTT.

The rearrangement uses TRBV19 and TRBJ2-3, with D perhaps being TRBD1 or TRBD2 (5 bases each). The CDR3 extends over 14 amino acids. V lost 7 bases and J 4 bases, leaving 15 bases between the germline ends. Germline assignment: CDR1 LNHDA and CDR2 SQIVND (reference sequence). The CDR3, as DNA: TGTGCCAGTAAGGGGTACTATAGCGCAGATACGCAGTATTTT. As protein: CASKGYYSADTQYF.

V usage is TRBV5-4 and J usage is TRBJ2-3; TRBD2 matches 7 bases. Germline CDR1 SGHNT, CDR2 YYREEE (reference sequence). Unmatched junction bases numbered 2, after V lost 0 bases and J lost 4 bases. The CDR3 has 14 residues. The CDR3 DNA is TGTGCCAGCAGCTTGGGCGGGAGCGCAGATACGCAGTATTTT. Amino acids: CASSLGGSADTQYF.

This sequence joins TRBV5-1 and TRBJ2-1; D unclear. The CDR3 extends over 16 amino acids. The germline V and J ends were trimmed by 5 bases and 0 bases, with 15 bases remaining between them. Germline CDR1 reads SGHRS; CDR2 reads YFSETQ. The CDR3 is CASRPRQGISYNEQFF. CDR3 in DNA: TGCGCCAGCAGACCCCGCCAAGGGATCTCCTACAATGAGCAGTTCTTC.

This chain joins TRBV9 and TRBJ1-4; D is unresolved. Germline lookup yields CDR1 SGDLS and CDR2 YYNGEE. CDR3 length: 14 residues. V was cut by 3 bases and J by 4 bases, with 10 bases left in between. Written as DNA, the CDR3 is TGTGCCAGCAGCGCCGGGAAGTATAATGAAAAACTGTTTTTT. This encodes CASSAGKYNEKLFF.